The 18 T cell receptor beta chains below all came from one sample that was sequenced in a study of T cells expressing NK-cell markers. TCRdb processed the 5' RACE reads again and assigns one entry to each CDR3 protein, with no DNA. In all, the sample yields approximately 460,000 distinct CDR3 sequences. The sample consisted of blood T cells: a sorted CD56 or NKG2C T cell subset, CD4+ or CD8+ T cells, or bulk PBMC T cells (not recorded which). All receptors come from a woman between 18 and 75 years old in good health.

The chain has TRBV7-9 and TRBJ2-3; TCRdb's assignment of TRBD1 cannot be checked, as there is no DNA. Looked up from germline, CDR1 is SEHNR and CDR2 is FQNEAQ (reference sequence). The CDR3 is made up of 14 amino acids. The CDR3: CASSKGPNTDTQYF.

The chain employs TRBV6-1 and TRBJ1-6. The CDR3 length is 15 residues. The V gene's germline CDR1 is MNHNS and CDR2 SASEGT. This CDR3 reads CASSEDMPEASPLHF.

The chain uses TRBV20-1 and TRBJ2-1; checking the TCRdb D call of TRBD2 is not possible without DNA. This CDR3 contains 18 residues. CDR1 DFQATT and CDR2 SNEGSKA come from the germline V gene (reference sequence). CDR3 sequence: CSARVASGRSPPINEQFF.

The V gene is TRBV6-1, the J gene TRBJ2-2; TCRdb outputs TRBD2, but without DNA this stays unchecked. The CDR3 totals 15 residues. CDR1 is MNHNS, CDR2 SASEGT, per germline. The CDR3 reads CASSPPGLNTGELFF.

The chain links TRBV5-1 to TRBJ2-3; TCRdb's D gene call, TRBD1, goes unchecked for lack of DNA. CDR1 and CDR2 from the germline V gene are SGHRS and YFSETQ. The CDR3 runs to 16 residues. The CDR3 sequence: CASSLRTGGAADTQYF.

The chain recombines TRBV4-3 with TRBJ1-5. Germline V CDR1 and CDR2: LGHNA, YSLEER. The CDR3 is 13 amino acids. The CDR3 here is CASSIGWGQPQHF.

The chain couples TRBV29-1 to TRBJ2-2; TCRdb reports TRBD2, a call that lacks DNA to check it against. The germline gives CDR1 SQVTM, CDR2 ANQGSEA. The CDR3 has 15 amino acids. CDR3 region: CSVGGRTLNTGELFF.

The chain employs TRBV11-2 and TRBJ2-1. The CDR3 is made up of 12 amino acids. The V gene's germline CDR1 is SGHAT and CDR2 FQNNGV. The CDR3 loop is CASSPSSHEQFF.

This chain links TRBV5-1 with TRBJ2-1; the TCRdb D gene call, TRBD2, has no DNA to confirm it. This CDR3 region has 15 residues. Germline lookup yields CDR1 SGHRS and CDR2 YFSETQ. CDR3 amino acids: CASHQTSGSIDEQFF.

The genes are TRBV6-2 or TRBV6-3 and TRBJ2-3; absent DNA, TCRdb's TRBD2 call cannot be checked. There are 20 residues in the CDR3. Germline CDR1 reads MNHEY; CDR2 reads SVGEGT. The CDR3 loop is CASSYSSPRASGGTRGTQYF.

The V and J genes are TRBV6-2 or TRBV6-3 and TRBJ2-5; the TRBD1 assignment by TCRdb is unverifiable without DNA. Germline lookup yields CDR1 MNHEY and CDR2 SVGEGT. There are 15 residues in the CDR3. This chain's CDR3 is CASSDLGQGRETQYF.

The CDR3 loop reads CASSESRTPSTDTQYF. This chain joins TRBV10-1 and TRBJ2-3; the D gene TCRdb calls, TRBD1, cannot be checked with no DNA. The germline gives CDR1 WNHNN, CDR2 SYGVQD (reference sequence). The CDR3 contains 16 residues.

The CDR3 region is CSARKAWAAQETQYF. The chain couples TRBV20-1 to TRBJ2-5; TCRdb selects TRBD1, and the lack of DNA leaves this call unchecked. The V gene's germline CDR1 is DFQATT and CDR2 SNEGSKA (reference sequence). The CDR3 loop spans 15 amino acids.

The V gene is TRBV7-2, the J gene TRBJ2-3; as DNA is missing, the TRBD1 call by TCRdb cannot be tested. The CDR3 is 13 amino acids. In germline, CDR1 is SGHTA, CDR2 FQGNSA. The CDR3 is CASSPGDTDTQYF.

The chain joins TRBV3-1 to TRBJ1-5; the D call from TCRdb, TRBD1, cannot be confirmed without DNA. This CDR3 comprises 14 residues. Germline CDR1 is LGHDT and CDR2 is YNNKEL (reference sequence). Here the CDR3 reads CASSHRDSNQPQHF.

The V gene is TRBV15, the J gene TRBJ2-3. CDR1 and CDR2 (germline): LNHNV, YYDKDF (reference sequence). This CDR3 has 16 amino acids. The chain's CDR3 is CATSRDGLLAADTQYF.

The chain joins TRBV6-2 or TRBV6-3 to TRBJ2-7; the D call from TCRdb, TRBD1, cannot be confirmed without DNA. Germline CDR1 and CDR2: MNHEY and SVGEGT. This CDR3 region has 16 residues. The CDR3 loop is CASSYSGGLLSYEQYF.

The chain couples TRBV5-1 to TRBJ1-2. This CDR3 region has 11 residues. Germline V lookup: CDR1 SGHRS, CDR2 YFSETQ. This CDR3 reads CASRDNYGYTF. Full variable domain (remainder filled in from reference TRBV5-1 and TRBJ1-2): KAGVTQTPRYLIKTRGQQVTLSCSPISGHRSVSWYQQTPGQGLQFLFEYFSETQRNKGNFPGRFSGRQFSNSRSEMNVSTLELGDSALYLCASRDNYGYTFGSGTRLTVV.